The 30 T cell receptor beta chains below were found in one sample sequenced in a study of beta chain features in type 1 diabetes. Investigators reverse transcribed all isolated RNA, so they sequenced expressed TCRB transcripts. Libraries were prepared by immunoSEQ multiplex PCR; TCRdb keeps only in-frame clonotypes and omits some of them. The table lists 15,000 to 20,000 clones, over 45% of them singletons. Sequenced material: stem cell memory CD4+ T cells from blood. The receptors originated from a woman aged 18-35 years in good health.

The chain links TRBV30 to TRBJ2-3; the D gene is possibly TRBD1 (5 bases). This CDR3 has 12 amino acids. Trimming cost V 3 bases and J 6 bases, with 10 bases left between them. Germline V CDR1 and CDR2: GTSNPN, SVGIG (reference sequence). The CDR3 nucleotides are TGTGCCTGGAGCCAACAGGAGGATACGCAGTATTTT. Translating it yields CAWSQQEDTQYF.

The J gene is TRBJ2-3, the V gene TRBV5-1, with TRBD2 as a possible D gene (5 bases). CDR3 length: 12 residues. Trimming pared 3 bases from V and 10 bases from J, leaving 12 bases between. CDR1 SGHRS and CDR2 YFSETQ come from the germline V gene. In DNA form, the CDR3 reads TGCGCCAGCAGCTCCTCATCTAGCTCGCAGTATTTT. It specifies CASSSSSSSQYF.

This chain joins TRBV19 and TRBJ2-7; TRBD2 matches at 7 bases. The CDR3 is 14 residues long. V shed 6 bases and J 1 base; nucleotides not matched to a gene: 6. The germline V gene encodes CDR1 LNHDA and CDR2 SQIVND (reference sequence). CDR3 in DNA: TGTGCCAGTAGCCCACTAGCGAATTCCTACGAGCAGTACTTC. This codes for CASSPLANSYEQYF.

With respect to this clone: This same CDR3 is encoded by further DNA sequences in the sample. The chain employs TRBV11-2 and TRBJ2-1, with 9 bases that match TRBD2. The germline V gene has CDR1 SGHAT and CDR2 FQNNGV. The CDR3 is made up of 15 amino acids. Trimming removed 5 bases from V and 10 bases from J; junction bases left unmatched: 12. For the CDR3, the DNA is TGTGCCAGCAGCCTGGGACTAGCTAGCGGGTGGGAGCAGTTCTTC. This translates into CASSLGLASGWEQFF.

The rearrangement uses TRBV5-1 and TRBJ2-1, with unresolved D. The V end was cut by 2 bases, the J end by 6 bases, with 9 bases between. The length of the CDR3 is 13 residues. Germline V lookup: CDR1 SGHRS, CDR2 YFSETQ. DNA of the CDR3: TGCGCCAGCAGCTTAGATCGGTTCAATGAGCAGTTCTTC. Residues: CASSLDRFNEQFF.

This chain connects TRBV6-1 to TRBJ2-7; D is undetermined. From germline, CDR1 is MNHNS and CDR2 SASEGT. This CDR3 contains 13 residues. V was shortened by 1 base and J by 6 bases, with 10 bases between the two germline ends. The CDR3 here is CASSEDSFGEQYF. CDR3 DNA: TGTGCCAGCAGTGAAGACAGTTTTGGCGAGCAGTACTTC.

This clone has just one count. This chain connects TRBV5-1 to TRBJ1-1; D perhaps matches TRBD1 (5 bases). Per germline, CDR1 SGHRS and CDR2 YFSETQ. Between the trimmed V and J ends, which lost 6 bases and 1 base, there was a span of 19 bases. The CDR3 is 16 residues long. As DNA, the CDR3 is TGCGCCAGCAAGGTCGACAGTCAGATACCGAACACTGAAGCTTTCTTT. Protein sequence: CASKVDSQIPNTEAFF.

This clone was counted between two and nine times. The rearrangement links TRBV7-2 to TRBJ1-5; no firm D call. The CDR3 sequence is 15 residues long. Trimming took 5 bases from V and 2 from J, leaving 13 bases between them. The germline gives CDR1 SGHTA, CDR2 FQGNSA. The CDR3 loop is CASSPDGSGNQPQHF. The DNA of the CDR3 is TGTGCCAGCAGCCCTGACGGGTCTGGCAATCAGCCCCAGCATTTT. Full variable domain (outside the CDR3, taken from reference TRBV7-2 and TRBJ1-5): GAGVSQSPSNKVTEKGKDVELRCDPISGHTALYWYRQSLGQGLEFLIYFQGNSAPDKSGLPSDRFSAERTGGSVSTLTIQRTQQEDSAVYLCASSPDGSGNQPQHFGDGTRLSIL.

This clone was seen more than once but under ten times. In DNA form, the CDR3 reads TGTGCCTGGAGTGCCCCGAGTCACTGGTTCCCATACGAGCAGTACTTC. Amino acids: CAWSAPSHWFPYEQYF. This chain links TRBV30 with TRBJ2-7; D unresolved. CDR3 length: 16 residues. V lost 1 base, J lost 4 bases, and 20 bases lay in between. CDR1 and CDR2 from the germline V gene are GTSNPN and SVGIG (reference sequence).

The V call is TRBV7-2, the J call TRBJ2-7; D might be TRBD2 (8 bases). This CDR3 spans 17 amino acids. V was shortened by 4 bases and J by 1 base, with 20 bases between the two germline ends. Germline values: CDR1 SGHTA, CDR2 FQGNSA. CDR3 in amino acids: CASSSGGGSGVSYEQYF. The CDR3 nucleotides are TGTGCCAGCAGCTCAGGGGGGGGTAGCGGGGTTTCCTACGAGCAGTACTTC.

This clone was picked up a small number of times. This chain connects TRBV5-6 to TRBJ1-2; 8 bases map to TRBD1. The CDR3 has 15 residues. Germline V gene data show CDR1 as SGHDT and CDR2 as YYEEEE. The V and J ends lost 0 bases and 3 bases, in that order; junction bases with no gene match: 4. The CDR3, as DNA: TGTGCCAGCAGCTTGGCAGGGGGCAAAGACTATGGCTACACCTTC. Amino acid sequence: CASSLAGGKDYGYTF.

The V gene is TRBV6-5, the J gene TRBJ1-1; the D is unclear. Germline values: CDR1 MNHEY, CDR2 SVGAGI. Trimming pared 6 bases from V and 0 bases from J, leaving 8 bases between. CDR3 length equals 13 residues. The chain's CDR3 is CASRISLNTEAFF. DNA for the CDR3: TGTGCCAGCAGGATTAGCTTGAACACTGAAGCTTTCTTT.

The chain has TRBV7-9 and TRBJ2-1, with TRBD2 matching over 8 bases. In germline, CDR1 is SEHNR, CDR2 FQNEAQ (reference sequence). The length of the CDR3 is 16 residues. V lost 3 bases and J lost 6; bases outside the gene matches: 10. The CDR3 coding sequence is TGTGCCAGCAGCTTGACAGCGGGAGCCGGTGGCAATGAGCAGTTCTTC. Encoded protein: CASSLTAGAGGNEQFF.

The chain uses TRBV6-1 and TRBJ1-1; D gene ambiguous. CDR1 and CDR2 from the germline V gene are MNHNS and SASEGT. Trimming took off 3 bases at V and 7 bases at J, with 12 bases between the two ends. This CDR3 has 13 residues. The CDR3 nucleotides are TGTGCCAGCAGTGAGCCCCCAGATCTTGAAGCTTTCTTT. As protein: CASSEPPDLEAFF.

The gene calls are TRBV7-3 and TRBJ2-5, with TRBD1 matching over 11 bases. Germline V gives CDR1 SGHTA, CDR2 FQGTGA. The CDR3 runs 15 residues. V was pared by 5 bases and J by 7 bases, with 9 bases of the junction left unmatched. The CDR3 nucleotides are TGTGCCAGCAGCCCCGGGGACAGGGGGAAGGGGACCCAGTACTTC. This encodes CASSPGDRGKGTQYF.

This clone was seen just once. The CDR3 loop reads CAWSPGERGNQPQHF. In DNA, the CDR3 is TGTGCCTGGAGCCCCGGTGAGAGAGGCAATCAGCCCCAGCATTTT. The chain carries TRBV30 and TRBJ1-5, with no clear D. The CDR3 has 15 amino acids. CDR1 GTSNPN and CDR2 SVGIG come from the germline V gene (reference sequence). V lost 3 bases and J lost 2, with 14 bases in between. Variable domain in full (rest from reference TRBV30 and TRBJ1-5): SQTIHQWPATLVQPVGSPLSLECTVEGTSNPNLYWYRQAAGRGLQLLFYSVGIGQISSEVPQNLSASRPQDRQFILSSKKLLLSDSGFYLCAWSPGERGNQPQHFGDGTRLSIL.

This chain connects TRBV30 to TRBJ1-4; D unresolved. The CDR3 is made up of 14 amino acids. Deletions cut 1 base from V and 9 bases from J, with 15 bases between. Germline V gene sequence: CDR1 GTSNPN, CDR2 SVGIG (reference sequence). This chain's CDR3 is CAWSASSRGKKLFF. For the CDR3, the DNA is TGTGCCTGGAGTGCTTCGTCCCGCGGGAAAAAACTGTTTTTT.

This sequence joins TRBV18 and TRBJ1-4; 9 bases are shared with TRBD1. The junction had 4 bases not matched to a gene; V was cut back by 6 bases and J by 2 bases. The germline V gene has CDR1 KGHSH and CDR2 LQKENI. This CDR3 is built from 15 residues. CDR3 nucleotide sequence: TGTGCCAGCTCGGAAGGACAGGGGACTAATGAAAAACTGTTTTTT. Translation: CASSEGQGTNEKLFF.

The rearrangement uses TRBV29-1 and TRBJ2-3, with TRBD2 matching over 9 bases. This CDR3 spans 15 amino acids. The germline V gene encodes CDR1 SQVTM and CDR2 ANQGSEA. With 4 bases clipped from V and 0 bases from J, the junction kept 5 bases outside the gene matches. CDR3: CSVGLAASSTDTQYF. The CDR3 DNA sequence: TGCAGCGTTGGACTAGCGGCTTCTAGCACAGATACGCAGTATTTT.

V usage is TRBV5-8 and J usage is TRBJ2-7, with 10 bases lining up with TRBD1. J gave up 2 bases and V 3 bases, and 11 bases lay outside the gene matches. The CDR3 is made up of 17 amino acids. Germline assignment: CDR1 SGHTS and CDR2 YDEGEE. The CDR3 sequence is CASSWGQGPPAPYEQYF. CDR3 coding DNA: TGTGCCAGCAGCTGGGGACAGGGGCCGCCGGCCCCCTACGAGCAGTACTTC.

The CDR3 spells CASSPTGPGGQGNTIYF. As DNA, the CDR3 is TGTGCCAGCTCACCAACGGGTCCCGGAGGGCAAGGAAACACCATATATTTT. This chain uses TRBV18 with TRBJ1-3; D is uncertain. V lost 2 bases, J lost 4 bases, and 18 bases lay in between. CDR3 length: 17 residues. Germline assignment: CDR1 KGHSH and CDR2 LQKENI.

The rearrangement links TRBV19 to TRBJ1-2; TRBD1 is a possible D gene (6 bases). The CDR3 has 14 residues. The V gene's germline CDR1 is LNHDA and CDR2 SQIVND (reference sequence). Trimming left V 5 bases short and J 2 bases short, with 12 bases between. For the CDR3, the DNA is TGTGCCAGTAGTGTGGACAGTAGGAACTATGGCTACACCTTC. The encoded protein is CASSVDSRNYGYTF.

The gene calls are TRBV18 and TRBJ2-2; weak D call: TRBD1 (6 bases). The CDR3 totals 16 residues. Germline V gene lookup returns CDR1 KGHSH and CDR2 LQKENI. Trimming removed 3 bases at V and 6 bases at J, with 17 bases between. CDR3: CASSPPRPRGSGELFF. The CDR3, as DNA: TGTGCCAGCTCACCCCCGAGGCCCAGGGGCTCCGGGGAGCTGTTTTTT.

The chain has TRBV7-2 and TRBJ2-3, with a tentative D call TRBD2 (6 bases). CDR3 size: 15 residues. V was pared by 5 bases and J by 3 bases, with 15 bases between. Per the germline V gene, CDR1 is SGHTA and CDR2 is FQGNSA. The CDR3, as DNA: TGTGCCAGCAGCCCCGGGAGAGTGGGGACAGATACGCAGTATTTT. Amino acids: CASSPGRVGTDTQYF. Full variable domain (missing parts from reference TRBV7-2 and TRBJ2-3): GAGVSQSPSNKVTEKGKDVELRCDPISGHTALYWYRQSLGQGLEFLIYFQGNSAPDKSGLPSDRFSAERTGGSVSTLTIQRTQQEDSAVYLCASSPGRVGTDTQYFGPGTRLTVL.

This clone was observed a handful of times. The CDR3 DNA sequence: TGTGCCAGCAGCCGTTCGGCCAACGTCCTGACTTTC. Its protein is CASSRSANVLTF. The chain employs TRBV6-5 and TRBJ2-6, with D unclear. Germline V lookup: CDR1 MNHEY, CDR2 SVGAGI. The V end lost 6 bases, the J end lost 6 bases, and 6 bases lay between the germline ends. The CDR3 consists of 12 residues.

This clone occurred a few times. The V gene is TRBV30, the J gene TRBJ1-2; TRBD1 is a possible D gene (6 bases). Germline-derived CDR1 and CDR2 are GTSNPN and SVGIG (reference sequence). The CDR3 is made up of 14 amino acids. V lost 4 bases and J lost 8, with 20 bases in between. The DNA for the CDR3 is TGTGCCTGGAACACCGGGACACGTAAACAAGGCTACACCTTC. This encodes CAWNTGTRKQGYTF.

V is TRBV9 and J is TRBJ2-7; D is perhaps TRBD2 (6 bases). Deletions cut 0 bases from V and 4 bases from J, with 11 bases between. The germline CDR1 and CDR2 sequences are SGDLS and YYNGEE. CDR3 length: 14 residues. CDR3 nucleotide sequence: TGTGCCAGCAGCGTAGCTATCGGGGGATACGAGCAGTACTTC. It is translated as CASSVAIGGYEQYF.

V usage is TRBV7-9 and J usage is TRBJ2-6; maybe TRBD1 (5 bases). The CDR3 runs to 19 residues. The V and J ends lost 5 bases and 0 bases respectively, with 20 bases between them. Germline CDR1 SEHNR, CDR2 FQNEAQ (reference sequence). CDR3 sequence: CASSATHRPSYSGANVLTF. The CDR3 DNA is TGTGCCAGCAGCGCTACCCACAGGCCATCTTACTCTGGGGCCAACGTCCTGACTTTC.

This clone appeared a single time. The V gene is TRBV12-2, the J gene TRBJ2-5; TRBD2 is the table's D call and was not checked against the DNA. TRBV12-2 is described as a pseudogene. The CDR3 has 15 residues. In DNA, the CDR3 is TGTGCAAGTCGCTTCGTGGCGGGAGGCGGAGAGACCCAGTACTTC. It encodes CASRFVAGGGETQYF.

In this sample, this clone turned up a few times. V is TRBV2 and J is TRBJ2-7, with TRBD1 matching 10 bases. Germline assignment: CDR1 SNHLY and CDR2 FYNNEI. The CDR3 covers 14 residues. V shed 8 bases, J shed 4 bases, and the junction held 8 bases outside the gene matches. Here the CDR3 DNA reads TGTGCCAGCGGCCCCCGGGACAGGGGTTACGAGCAGTACTTC. It yields the protein CASGPRDRGYEQYF. The variable domain in full, completed from reference TRBV2 and TRBJ2-7, reads EPEVTQTPSHQVTQMGQEVILRCVPISNHLYFYWYRQILGQKVEFLVSFYNNEISEKSEIFDDQFSVERPDGSNFTLKIRSTKLEDSAMYFCASGPRDRGYEQYFGPGTRLTVT.